This T cell receptor (beta chain) was found in a study of TIL therapy for anti-PD-1-resistant metastatic lung cancer. Study-level background: Median tumor mutation burden was 1.5 mutations per megabase.

This was the immunoSEQ v3 assay. Method: immunoSEQ multiplex PCR; TCRdb's copy keeps in-frame clones and lacks some. The sample consists of more than 15,000 clones, roughly four fifths of them appearing once. The time point here: pre-treatment sample, taken before nivolumab and TIL therapy. Adults with stage 4 NSCLC were enrolled in a phase I trial. Material: blood, obtained at baseline. This sequence was found in a person between 25 and 80 years old with non-small cell lung cancer.

The CDR3: CAWTRGARNTIYF. In nucleotides, the CDR3 is TGTGCCTGGACCAGGGGAGCGCGAAACACCATATATTTT. This chain connects TRBV30 to TRBJ1-3; TRBD1 is a possible D gene (6 bases). Germline V gene data show CDR1 as GTSNPN and CDR2 as SVGIG (reference sequence). The CDR3 is made up of 13 amino acids. V lost 4 bases and J 5 bases, leaving 12 bases between the germline ends.